The next 23 T cell receptor beta chains were all read from a single sample in a study of blood T cell repertoires in COVID-19. Profiled with immunoSEQ multiplex PCR; TCRdb holds only in-frame clones, not every one. The sample has 50,000 to 70,000 clones; 78% are singletons. Sequencing input: peripheral blood. The source of these receptors is a human donor in a cohort sampled during active COVID-19.

The chain couples TRBV19 to TRBJ1-2, with 7 nucleotides matching TRBD1. V dropped 2 bases and J dropped 2; count of bases not matched to a gene: 2. The CDR3 is 14 residues long. The V gene's germline CDR1 is LNHDA and CDR2 SQIVND (reference sequence). CDR3 loop: CASSITGANYGYTF. DNA for the CDR3: TGTGCCAGTAGTATAACAGGGGCGAACTATGGCTACACCTTC.

The V gene is TRBV27, the J gene TRBJ1-1; D perhaps matches TRBD1 (6 bases). The V and J ends lost 5 bases and 9 bases respectively, with 22 bases between them. This CDR3 contains 15 residues. Germline V lookup: CDR1 MNHEY, CDR2 SMNVEV (reference sequence). The CDR3 protein is CASSPSTGPPIKAFF. The CDR3 DNA reads TGTGCCAGCAGTCCTAGTACAGGGCCCCCGATAAAAGCTTTCTTT.

This clone occurred a few times. This chain uses TRBV7-3 with TRBJ1-6; D unresolved. From germline, CDR1 is SGHTA and CDR2 FQGTGA. The ends were cut back, 1 base at V and 3 bases at J, with 7 bases in the middle. This CDR3 has 15 residues. The CDR3 here is CASSLMPNYNSPLHF. The CDR3 DNA sequence: TGTGCCAGCAGCTTAATGCCTAACTATAATTCACCCCTCCACTTT. Using reference TRBV7-3 and TRBJ1-6 for the parts outside the CDR3, the full variable domain is GAGVSQTPSNKVTEKGKYVELRCDPISGHTALYWYRQSLGQGPEFLIYFQGTGAADDSGLPNDRFFAVRPEGSVSTLKIQRTERGDSAVYLCASSLMPNYNSPLHFGNGTRLTVT.

The rearrangement joins TRBV5-6 to TRBJ2-7; 8 bases line up with TRBD2. The CDR3 extends over 15 amino acids. Germline values: CDR1 SGHDT, CDR2 YYEEEE. V lost 4 bases and J lost 3; bases outside the gene matches: 9. Here the CDR3 reads CASSLGAGGFYEQYF. For the CDR3, the DNA is TGTGCCAGCAGCCTGGGGGCGGGAGGTTTCTACGAGCAGTACTTC.

This rearrangement joins TRBV19 to TRBJ1-2; D is undetermined. Between the trimmed V and J ends, which lost 5 bases and 7 bases, there was a span of 20 bases. The CDR3 is 15 residues long. CDR1 LNHDA and CDR2 SQIVND come from the germline V gene (reference sequence). Written as DNA, the CDR3 is TGTGCCAGTAGTGGAGACCGTTCTGGTATTAGTGGCTACACCTTC. It codes for CASSGDRSGISGYTF.

V and J are TRBV5-8 and TRBJ1-1, with 9 bases aligning to TRBD1. The V gene's germline CDR1 is SGHTS and CDR2 YDEGEE. After removal of 4 bases from V and 5 bases from J, the junction contained 6 bases not matched to a gene. This CDR3 has 14 amino acids. As DNA, the CDR3 is TGTGCCAGCAGCCCGGGACAGGGAATAACTGAAGCTTTCTTT. Protein sequence: CASSPGQGITEAFF.

The rearrangement joins TRBV5-1 to TRBJ2-3, with 8 bases matching TRBD1. V trimming: 4 bases; J trimming: 0 bases; junction bases outside the gene matches: 4. The CDR3 consists of 15 residues. Germline CDR1 SGHRS, CDR2 YFSETQ. The CDR3 loop is CASSPRDRSTDTQYF. Written as DNA, the CDR3 is TGCGCCAGCAGCCCCCGGGACAGGAGCACAGATACGCAGTATTTT.

This chain uses TRBV18 with TRBJ1-1; possibly TRBD1 for D (5 bases). Germline V gene lookup returns CDR1 KGHSH and CDR2 LQKENI. The CDR3 extends over 12 amino acids. V was pared by 2 bases and J by 5 bases, with 6 bases between. CDR3 sequence: CASSPSGTEAFF. In DNA form, the CDR3 reads TGTGCCAGCTCACCATCAGGGACTGAAGCTTTCTTT.

This clone was detected a few times. The chain is built from TRBV19 and TRBJ1-2, with D possibly being TRBD1 (6 bases). Trimming removed 7 bases at V and 8 bases at J, with 20 bases between. Per germline, CDR1 LNHDA and CDR2 SQIVND (reference sequence). CDR3 length equals 14 residues. Written as DNA, the CDR3 is TGTGCCAGTATGCAACAGGGATCCTCGGGGGGCTACACCTTC. This translates into CASMQQGSSGGYTF.

The J gene is TRBJ1-5, the V gene TRBV5-1; 9 bases fit TRBD1. The CDR3 is 15 amino acids. CDR1 SGHRS and CDR2 YFSETQ come from the germline V gene. The trim removed 1 base at V and 5 bases at J, leaving 4 bases unmatched. The CDR3 region has the DNA TGCGCCAGCAGCTTGTGGACAGGGGTAGATCAGCCCCAGCATTTT. Translation: CASSLWTGVDQPQHF.

This clone was recorded a few times. This chain uses TRBV27 with TRBJ1-2; tentatively, D is TRBD1 (6 bases). With 4 bases removed from V and 4 bases from J, the gap between germline ends came to 13 bases. From germline, CDR1 is MNHEY and CDR2 SMNVEV (reference sequence). This CDR3 has 14 residues. Here the CDR3 DNA reads TGTGCCAGCAGTTCTTTGACAGGCCCCTATGGCTACACCTTC. It is translated as CASSSLTGPYGYTF.

The chain carries TRBV19 and TRBJ2-1, with 7 bases that match TRBD2. Germline-derived CDR1 and CDR2 are LNHDA and SQIVND (reference sequence). Trimming removed 6 bases from V and 0 bases from J; junction bases left unmatched: 5. This CDR3 spans 15 amino acids. The CDR3 protein is CASRGGSSSYNEQFF. For the CDR3, the DNA is TGTGCCAGTAGGGGGGGGTCAAGCTCCTACAATGAGCAGTTCTTC.

This clone was observed a handful of times. The genes are TRBV28 and TRBJ2-7; D is undetermined. The V gene lost 3 bases and the J gene lost 2 bases, with 11 bases spanning the gap. From germline, CDR1 is MDHEN and CDR2 SYDVKM. The CDR3 covers 14 residues. The CDR3 sequence is CASSFGYSPYEQYF. CDR3 bases: TGTGCCAGCAGTTTCGGATACAGCCCCTACGAGCAGTACTTC.

A few counts support this clone. The chain joins TRBV27 to TRBJ1-5; 10 nucleotides line up with TRBD1. The V and J ends lost 6 bases and 2 bases, in that order; junction bases with no gene match: 1. This CDR3 is 14 amino acids long. The germline CDR1 and CDR2 sequences are MNHEY and SMNVEV (reference sequence). The CDR3 loop reads CASRGTGGNQPQHF. CDR3 nucleotides: TGTGCCAGCAGAGGGACAGGGGGCAATCAGCCCCAGCATTTT.

The CDR3 bases are TGTGCCATCAGAGTACAGGGTTACGAGCAGTACTTC. It encodes CAIRVQGYEQYF. The V call is TRBV10-3, the J call TRBJ2-7; D may be TRBD1 (6 bases). Germline V gene sequence: CDR1 ENHRY, CDR2 SYGVKD. The germline V and J ends were trimmed by 6 bases and 4 bases, with 10 bases remaining between them. CDR3 length: 12 residues.

CDR3 DNA: TGCAGCGTTGTTGGTAGAACGGGCTACGAGCAGTACTTC. As protein: CSVVGRTGYEQYF. The chain employs TRBV29-1 and TRBJ2-7; no clear D. Trimming pared 4 bases from V and 3 bases from J, leaving 13 bases between. This CDR3 contains 13 residues. Germline V gene sequence: CDR1 SQVTM, CDR2 ANQGSEA.

This rearrangement joins TRBV11-2 to TRBJ2-1; D ambiguous. V gave up 0 bases and J gave up 5 bases, with 11 bases separating them. The CDR3 totals 15 residues. Germline assignment: CDR1 SGHAT and CDR2 FQNNGV. The CDR3 sequence is CASSLEGRLDNEQFF. CDR3 in DNA: TGTGCCAGCAGCTTAGAGGGCCGCCTGGACAATGAGCAGTTCTTC.

The chain employs TRBV5-5 and TRBJ1-5, with D possibly being TRBD1 (6 bases). The CDR3 loop spans 15 amino acids. V was clipped by 3 bases and J by 4 bases, with 14 bases between them. Per germline, CDR1 SGHKS and CDR2 YYEKEE (reference sequence). Here the CDR3 DNA reads TGTGCCAGCAGCTATCGGACAGAAAGGAATCAGCCCCAGCATTTT. Its translation is CASSYRTERNQPQHF.

This clone was seen a few times. The V call is TRBV6-2 or TRBV6-3, the J call TRBJ2-2; 15 bases are shared with TRBD2. Germline assignment: CDR1 MNHEY and CDR2 SVGEGT. CDR3 length equals 16 residues. Trimming took 5 bases from V and 7 from J; bases not matched to a gene: 5. The CDR3 DNA reads as TGTGCCAGCAGTCAAGGACTAGCGGGAGGGAACGGGGAGCTGTTTTTT. This encodes CASSQGLAGGNGELFF.

This chain uses TRBV3-1 (or the pseudogene TRBV3-2) with TRBJ2-7, with 9 bases that match TRBD2. CDR1 is LGHDT, CDR2 YNNKEL, per germline (reference sequence). J lost 4 bases, V lost 3 bases, and 13 bases had no gene match. The CDR3 spans 17 residues. In nucleotides, the CDR3 is TGTGCCAGCAGCCATACGACTGTAGCGGGAGTTACATACGAGCAGTACTTC. Protein sequence: CASSHTTVAGVTYEQYF.

The chain employs TRBV18 and TRBJ2-7; TRBD1 aligns across 9 bases. CDR3 size: 15 residues. The germline gives CDR1 KGHSH, CDR2 LQKENI. The V segment lost 0 bases and the J segment 4 bases; nucleotides outside the gene matches: 4. The CDR3 loop is CASSPPGQGVYEQYF. In nucleotides, the CDR3 is TGTGCCAGCTCACCACCGGGACAGGGAGTGTACGAGCAGTACTTC.

This clone showed up just once. The chain uses TRBV25-1 and TRBJ1-3; 9 bases are shared with TRBD1. Germline V gene data show CDR1 as MGHDK and CDR2 as SYGVNS. The length of the CDR3 is 13 residues. Trimming cost V 3 bases and J 9 bases; bases outside gene matches: 3. CDR3 protein: CASSEDRGFTIYF. DNA for the CDR3: TGTGCCAGCAGTGAGGACAGGGGTTTCACCATATATTTT.

The rearrangement links TRBV28 to TRBJ1-6, with D unresolved. This CDR3 is 11 amino acids long. CDR1 is MDHEN and CDR2 is SYDVKM in the germline V gene. The V end was cut by 6 bases, the J end by 7 bases, with 4 bases between. The CDR3 DNA sequence: TGTGCCAGCAGGCAGAATTCACCCCTCCACTTT. It specifies CASRQNSPLHF. Complete variable domain (other parts from reference TRBV28 and TRBJ1-6): DVKVTQSSRYLVKRTGEKVFLECVQDMDHENMFWYRQDPGLGLRLIYFSYDVKMKEKGDIPEGYSVSREKKERFSLILESASTNQTSMYLCASRQNSPLHFGNGTRLTVT.